This entry lists 26 T cell receptor beta chains sequenced from one sample in a study of blood T cells in healthy people across ages. Next came a second PCR, run for roughly 7 to 12 cycles, which used a sample-barcoded 5' primer along with a J-beta primer mix. Each CDR3 protein gets one entry after TCRdb re-called the 5' RACE reads with MiXCR. The sample shows approximately 730,000 distinct CDR3 sequences, approximately 53% of them seen only once. Sequenced: blood. These receptors originate from an elderly man in good health.

This clonotype was detected only a few times. The chain has TRBV15 and TRBJ2-1; 7 positions agree with TRBD1. Per the germline V gene, CDR1 is LNHNV and CDR2 is YYDKDF (reference sequence). The CDR3 consists of 13 residues. Trimming cost V 6 bases and J 2 bases; bases outside gene matches: 1. The CDR3 spells CATSQGAYNEQFF. The CDR3 DNA is TGTGCCACCAGTCAGGGGGCCTACAATGAGCAGTTCTTC.

The chain employs TRBV5-1 and TRBJ2-7; D ambiguous. CDR1 is SGHRS, CDR2 YFSETQ, per germline. Trimming removed 4 bases at V and 7 bases at J, with 15 bases between. The CDR3 length is 13 residues. The CDR3 loop is CASSPAQEDEQYF. The DNA for the CDR3 is TGCGCCAGCAGCCCGGCGCAGGAAGATGAGCAGTACTTC.

This clonotype came up a few times. The genes are TRBV11-2 and TRBJ2-1; 7 bases map to TRBD1. The J call could be wrong; TRBJ2-7 is a better fit for the DNA end. The CDR3 has 17 amino acids. The germline V gene has CDR1 SGHAT and CDR2 FQNNGV. Here the CDR3 DNA reads TGTGCCAGCAGCTTCCCGGGACAGCCTCGCTCCTACAATGAGCAGTACTTC. Protein sequence: CASSFPGQPRSYNEQYF.

The chain has TRBV27 and TRBJ1-2; maybe TRBD1 (6 bases). The CDR3 consists of 13 residues. The germline gives CDR1 MNHEY, CDR2 SMNVEV (reference sequence). Between the trimmed V and J ends, which lost 10 bases and 6 bases, there was a span of 18 bases. This CDR3 is CATRDGGRDGYTF. DNA of the CDR3: TGTGCCACCCGGGACGGGGGGCGTGATGGCTACACCTTC.

In its sample, this clonotype was seen a few times. The chain carries TRBV6-5 and TRBJ2-1; 8 nucleotides align to TRBD2. There are 15 residues in the CDR3. V dropped 6 bases and J dropped 0; count of bases not matched to a gene: 4. Germline values: CDR1 MNHEY, CDR2 SVGAGI. CDR3 nucleotides: TGTGCCAGCAGACAGAGCGGGAGCTCCTACAATGAGCAGTTCTTC. Amino acids: CASRQSGSSYNEQFF.

This clonotype was observed a handful of times. CDR3 sequence: CSAGGTPYEQYF. The CDR3 DNA follows: TGCAGTGCTGGGGGTACCCCGTACGAGCAGTACTTC. The V and J genes are TRBV20-1 and TRBJ2-4; perhaps D is TRBD1 or TRBD2 (5 bases each). The J call is uncertain, as TRBJ2-7 better fits the DNA end. CDR3 size: 12 residues. CDR1 is DFQATT and CDR2 is SNEGSKA in the germline V gene (reference sequence).

V usage is TRBV5-1 and J usage is TRBJ2-6; D call uncertain. The CDR3 length is 15 residues. Germline V gives CDR1 SGHRS, CDR2 YFSETQ. Trimming removed 4 bases at V and 1 base at J, with 9 bases between. CDR3: CASSETPSGANVLTF. Written as DNA, the CDR3 is TGCGCCAGCAGCGAGACACCATCTGGGGCCAACGTCCTGACTTTC. Filled out from reference TRBV5-1 and TRBJ2-6, the complete variable domain reads KAGVTQTPRYLIKTRGQQVTLSCSPISGHRSVSWYQQTPGQGLQFLFEYFSETQRNKGNFPGRFSGRQFSNSRSEMNVSTLELGDSALYLCASSETPSGANVLTFGAGSRLTVL.

The chain is built from TRBV3-1 and TRBJ1-2; TRBD1 is a possible D gene (5 bases). Germline CDR1 LGHDT, CDR2 YNNKEL (reference sequence). V lost 4 bases to trimming and J lost 8 bases, with 11 bases between them. There are 12 residues in the CDR3. CDR3 sequence reads: CASSLGAFGYTF. As DNA, the CDR3 is TGTGCCAGCAGCCTCGGGGCGTTCGGCTACACCTTC.

This sequence joins TRBV5-1 and TRBJ2-7; D may be TRBD2 (5 bases). The V end was cut by 4 bases, the J end by 3 bases, with 17 bases between. CDR1 is SGHRS, CDR2 YFSETQ, per germline. The CDR3 has 15 amino acids. CDR3 loop: CASSPLGERYYEQYF. The CDR3 DNA is TGCGCCAGCAGCCCCCTTGGGGAGAGATACTACGAGCAGTACTTC.

The rearrangement uses TRBV18 and TRBJ2-5, with D tentatively TRBD1 (6 bases). The V end lost 2 bases, the J end lost 11 bases, and 21 bases lay between the germline ends. The CDR3 length is 15 residues. Germline V gene sequence: CDR1 KGHSH, CDR2 LQKENI. The CDR3 DNA follows: TGTGCCAGCTCACCAACAGGGAGTCGTTACAATGAGCAGTACTTC. Translated: CASSPTGSRYNEQYF.

The chain carries TRBV6-2 or TRBV6-3 and TRBJ2-5, with 11 bases matching TRBD2. V was clipped by 2 bases and J by 1 base; unmatched bases: 6. The CDR3 loop spans 17 amino acids. Germline V gives CDR1 MNHEY, CDR2 SVGEGT. As DNA, the CDR3 is TGTGCCAGCAGTTACGTAGCGGGAGGGCCGGGCCAAGAGACCCAGTACTTC. Encoded protein: CASSYVAGGPGQETQYF.

This clonotype has just one count. The CDR3 sequence is CASSPSVLEQFF. The CDR3 coding sequence is TGTGCCAGCAGCCCGAGCGTGCTTGAGCAGTTCTTC. V gene TRBV7-9 combines with J gene TRBJ2-1; no firm D call. Trimming removed 5 bases from V and 9 bases from J, with 11 bases in between. CDR1 is SEHNR, CDR2 FQNEAQ, per germline (reference sequence). This CDR3 has 12 amino acids.

This clonotype showed up just a few times. The chain recombines TRBV10-3 with TRBJ2-1; 7 positions match TRBD2. Trimming cost V 0 bases and J 5 bases; bases outside gene matches: 7. From germline, CDR1 is ENHRY and CDR2 SYGVKD. The CDR3 sequence is 16 residues long. The CDR3 nucleotides read TGTGCCATCAGTGAGTCATGGGCGGGAGTAAACAATGAGCAGTTCTTC. Protein sequence: CAISESWAGVNNEQFF.

This clonotype was counted a few times. V usage is TRBV20-1 and J usage is TRBJ2-5; 7 positions match TRBD1. The germline V gene encodes CDR1 DFQATT and CDR2 SNEGSKA (reference sequence). This CDR3 has 12 residues. With 2 bases clipped from V and 11 bases from J, the junction kept 8 bases outside the gene matches. The CDR3 protein is CSARRTGEEQYF. Written as DNA, the CDR3 is TGCAGTGCTAGACGGACAGGAGAGGAGCAGTACTTC.

J is TRBJ2-3 and V is TRBV2, with D perhaps being TRBD1 or TRBD2 (5 bases each). Trimming shortened V by 4 bases and J by 8 bases, and 16 bases separated the two germline ends. Per the germline V gene, CDR1 is SNHLY and CDR2 is FYNNEI. CDR3 length: 14 amino acids. The CDR3 nucleotides are TGTGCCAGCAGTGTAACCCCTGAGGGACGTACGCAGTATTTT. Its translation: CASSVTPEGRTQYF.

J is TRBJ2-4 and V is TRBV14; 9 bases align to TRBD1. The DNA end lines up better with TRBJ2-7; the J call may be wrong. Germline CDR1 and CDR2: SGHDN and FVKESK. This CDR3 region has 15 residues. This CDR3 reads CASSRAGTGPYEQYF. The CDR3 DNA sequence: TGTGCCAGCAGTCGGGCGGGGACAGGGCCCTACGAGCAGTACTTC.

The V call is TRBV27, the J call TRBJ2-3; the match to TRBD1 covers 9 bases. V lost 0 bases, J lost 14 bases, and 21 bases stayed unmatched. The CDR3 spans 18 residues. The germline CDR1 and CDR2 sequences are MNHEY and SMNVEV (reference sequence). The CDR3, as DNA: TGTGCCAGCAGTTTATCGGGACCGGGACAGGGCGTTTCGAGATACGCGTATTTT. It codes for CASSLSGPGQGVSRYAYF.

V and J are TRBV7-3 and TRBJ2-1; 7 bases are shared with TRBD2. Germline V gives CDR1 SGHTA, CDR2 FQGTGA. The length of the CDR3 is 15 residues. J gave up 6 bases and V 5 bases, and 10 bases lay outside the gene matches. Written as DNA, the CDR3 is TGTGCCAGCAGCCCGGGGGGTAGCCCCACCAATGAGCAGTTCTTC. Amino acid sequence: CASSPGGSPTNEQFF.

The gene calls are TRBV15 and TRBJ2-7; 8 bases agree with TRBD2. The J segment lost 2 bases and the V segment lost 4 bases, leaving 7 bases of the junction unmatched. Germline CDR1 reads LNHNV; CDR2 reads YYDKDF (reference sequence). This CDR3 region has 15 residues. The CDR3 bases are TGTGCCACCAGCAAACTTAGCGGGGCGGCCTACGAGCAGTACTTC. Amino acids: CATSKLSGAAYEQYF.

This clonotype occurred a few times. The rearrangement joins TRBV9 to TRBJ2-7, with D perhaps matching TRBD2 (6 bases). V lost 0 bases, J lost 0 bases, and 13 bases lay in between. From germline, CDR1 is SGDLS and CDR2 YYNGEE. The CDR3 totals 16 residues. The CDR3 here is CASSVGAGRTSYEQYF. CDR3 nucleotide sequence: TGTGCCAGCAGCGTAGGGGCGGGGAGAACCTCCTACGAGCAGTACTTC.

The CDR3: CASRRLGGQTETQYF. The CDR3 DNA follows: TGTGCCAGCAGGAGGCTAGGGGGGCAGACAGAGACCCAGTACTTC. This sequence joins TRBV2 and TRBJ2-5; D is possibly TRBD1 or TRBD2 (6 bases each). V was cut by 6 bases and J by 4 bases, with 18 bases left in between. Germline values: CDR1 SNHLY, CDR2 FYNNEI. This CDR3 comprises 15 residues.

V gene TRBV3-1 combines with J gene TRBJ1-2; D is possibly TRBD1 (6 bases). The CDR3 consists of 15 residues. CDR1 is LGHDT, CDR2 YNNKEL, per germline (reference sequence). V was pared by 5 bases and J by 1 base, with 14 bases between. As DNA, the CDR3 is TGTGCCAGCAGCGGACTGAACAGGGATAACTATGGCTACACCTTC. It specifies CASSGLNRDNYGYTF.

This chain joins TRBV12-3 or TRBV12-4 and TRBJ1-4; 7 bases fit TRBD1. CDR3 length: 15 residues. V gave up 2 bases and J gave up 13 bases; unmatched junction bases: 13. The CDR3 region has the DNA TGTGCCAGCAGTTTACAGGGGGGAGGGATGAAAAGACTGTTTTTT. This encodes CASSLQGGGMKRLFF.

In this sample, this clonotype turned up many times. The V and J genes are TRBV5-1 and TRBJ1-1; TRBD1 matches 7 bases. Germline-derived CDR1 and CDR2 are SGHRS and YFSETQ. Losses at the gene ends were 4 bases for V and 7 bases for J; bases not matched to a gene: 7. The CDR3 spans 13 residues. The CDR3 DNA reads TGCGCCAGCAGCCCAGGGGGGTTCGGTGAAGCTTTCTTT. Protein: CASSPGGFGEAFF.

V usage is TRBV7-2 and J usage is TRBJ1-4, with TRBD1 matching 8 bases. The J segment lost 8 bases and the V segment lost 5 bases, leaving 7 bases of the junction unmatched. The CDR3 length is 14 residues. From germline, CDR1 is SGHTA and CDR2 FQGNSA. The CDR3 loop is CASSLRTGIEKLFF. DNA for the CDR3: TGTGCCAGCAGCCTTCGGACAGGGATCGAAAAACTGTTTTTT.

This clonotype came up a few times. CDR3 sequence (DNA): TGTGCCACCAGTGACGGGAATTTGGAGACCCAGTACTTC. This encodes CATSDGNLETQYF. V is TRBV24-1 and J is TRBJ2-5; D is possibly TRBD2 (5 bases). Trimming shortened V by 4 bases and J by 5 bases, and 10 bases separated the two germline ends. The CDR3 consists of 13 residues. The germline V gene encodes CDR1 KGHDR and CDR2 SFDVKD.